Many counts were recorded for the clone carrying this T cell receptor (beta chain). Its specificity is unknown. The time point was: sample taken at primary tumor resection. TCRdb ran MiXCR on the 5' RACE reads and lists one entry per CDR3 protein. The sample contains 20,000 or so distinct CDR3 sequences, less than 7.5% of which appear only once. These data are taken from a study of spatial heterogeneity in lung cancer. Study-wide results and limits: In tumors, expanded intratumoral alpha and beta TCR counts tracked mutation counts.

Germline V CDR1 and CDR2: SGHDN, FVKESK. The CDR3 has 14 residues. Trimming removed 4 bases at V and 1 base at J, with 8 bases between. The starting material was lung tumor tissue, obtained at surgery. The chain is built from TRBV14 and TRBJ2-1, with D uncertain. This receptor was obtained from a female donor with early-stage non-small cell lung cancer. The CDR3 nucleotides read TGTGCCAGCAGCCTTAGACTGTCCTACAATGAGCAGTTCTTC. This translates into CASSLRLSYNEQFF.